These 26 T cell receptor beta chains share one sample of origin, sequenced in a study of spatial heterogeneity in lung cancer. Via MiXCR, TCRdb re-called the 5' RACE reads, giving one row per CDR3 protein. This table holds approximately 92,000 distinct CDR3 sequences, 9.5% to 15% found once. Time point meaning: sample taken at primary tumor resection. The specimen comprised PBMCs, sampled at surgery. Receptor source: a male donor with early-stage non-small cell lung cancer.

V gene TRBV20-1 combines with J gene TRBJ1-4; D unclear. This CDR3 is 11 amino acids long. V shed 2 bases and J shed 8 bases, with 6 bases lying between them. Germline V gene lookup returns CDR1 DFQATT and CDR2 SNEGSKA (reference sequence). CDR3: CSARIGEKLFF. The CDR3 nucleotides are TGCAGTGCTAGAATCGGGGAAAAACTGTTTTTT.

There are a few counts of this clonotype. The chain carries TRBV20-1 and TRBJ2-3, with 9 bases lining up with TRBD2. From germline, CDR1 is DFQATT and CDR2 SNEGSKA (reference sequence). The ends lost 6 bases at V and 6 bases at J; junction bases unmatched: 10. This CDR3 spans 14 amino acids. The DNA for the CDR3 is TGCAGTGCCGATCCGGGACTAGCCGGCGATACGCAGTATTTT. Encoded protein: CSADPGLAGDTQYF.

Ten or more counts support this clonotype. The rearrangement links TRBV5-5 to TRBJ1-2; D is possibly TRBD1 (5 bases). Germline V gene lookup returns CDR1 SGHKS and CDR2 YYEKEE (reference sequence). The CDR3 length is 13 residues. V dropped 0 bases and J dropped 3 bases, with 6 bases sitting between them. The CDR3 reads CASSLEGDYGYTF. The CDR3 DNA follows: TGTGCCAGCAGCTTGGAAGGGGACTATGGCTACACCTTC.

This clonotype has ten or more counts. The chain uses TRBV9 and TRBJ2-6; D may be TRBD1 (6 bases). Trimming shortened V by 1 base and J by 0 bases, and 8 bases separated the two germline ends. CDR3 length: 16 residues. From germline, CDR1 is SGDLS and CDR2 YYNGEE. The CDR3 region has the DNA TGTGCCAGCAGCGTACCACAGGGCTCTGGGGCCAACGTCCTGACTTTC. Translated, it gives CASSVPQGSGANVLTF.

This clonotype was seen more than once but under ten times. The CDR3 DNA is TGTGCCAGCAGCGTAGCAGGGGGCCGGCAGCCCCAGCATTTT. It encodes CASSVAGGRQPQHF. V and J are TRBV9 and TRBJ1-5, with 8 bases lining up with TRBD1. Trimming took 0 bases from V and 7 from J; bases not matched to a gene: 3. Germline CDR1 is SGDLS and CDR2 is YYNGEE. This CDR3 has 14 residues.

This clonotype was found many times. The chain uses TRBV7-3 and TRBJ2-5; 8 nucleotides match TRBD2. The V gene's germline CDR1 is SGHTA and CDR2 FQGTGA. After removal of 2 bases from V and 3 bases from J, the junction contained 14 bases not matched to a gene. This CDR3 contains 18 residues. The CDR3 region has the DNA TGTGCCAGCAGCTTACGACCCAGGGGTTCAGCGGGAGAAGAGACCCAGTACTTC. It yields the protein CASSLRPRGSAGEETQYF.

This clonotype was seen at least ten times. The chain employs TRBV27 and TRBJ1-2; D is unclear. The CDR3 is made up of 14 amino acids. CDR1 is MNHEY, CDR2 SMNVEV, per germline (reference sequence). Trimming removed 2 bases at V and 0 bases at J, with 7 bases between. This CDR3 reads CASSLTRANYGYTF. The CDR3 DNA follows: TGTGCCAGCAGTTTAACGCGGGCTAACTATGGCTACACCTTC.

Many counts were recorded for this clonotype. This rearrangement joins TRBV29-1 to TRBJ2-1, with a weak D call TRBD1 (5 bases). The CDR3 is 15 amino acids. V lost 6 bases and J 0 bases, leaving 15 bases between the germline ends. Germline V lookup: CDR1 SQVTM, CDR2 ANQGSEA. In nucleotides, the CDR3 is TGCAGCGTAGTTGATCAGGGCAGCTCCTACAATGAGCAGTTCTTC. It yields the protein CSVVDQGSSYNEQFF.

This clonotype came up many times. J is TRBJ2-2 and V is TRBV9; D unresolved. CDR3 length equals 14 residues. Germline V lookup: CDR1 SGDLS, CDR2 YYNGEE. Trimming took off 2 bases at V and 3 bases at J, with 8 bases between the two ends. The CDR3 coding sequence is TGTGCCAGCAGCGTGGTAGGGTACACCGGGGAGCTGTTTTTT. Translating it yields CASSVVGYTGELFF.

This clonotype was found many times. The chain joins TRBV6-5 to TRBJ2-3; D may match TRBD1 or TRBD2 (6 bases each). V dropped 5 bases and J dropped 4 bases, with 22 bases sitting between them. The V gene's germline CDR1 is MNHEY and CDR2 SVGAGI. This CDR3 is 17 amino acids long. For the CDR3, the DNA is TGTGCCAGCAGTCCACAGGGATTTGCGGGATTGCCAGATACGCAGTATTTT. Protein sequence: CASSPQGFAGLPDTQYF.

The rearrangement links TRBV9 to TRBJ2-3; D call uncertain. This CDR3 is 14 amino acids long. Trimming left V 0 bases short and J 6 bases short, with 11 bases between. Germline CDR1 is SGDLS and CDR2 is YYNGEE. The CDR3 reads CASSVAWATDTQYF. The CDR3 DNA reads TGTGCCAGCAGCGTAGCTTGGGCAACGGATACGCAGTATTTT.

This clonotype was seen a handful of times. The genes are TRBV5-4 and TRBJ1-3; D gene unclear. This CDR3 region has 14 residues. Germline CDR1 SGHNT, CDR2 YYREEE (reference sequence). V was cut by 4 bases and J by 4 bases, with 12 bases left in between. The CDR3 sequence: CASSPPGPGNTIYF. The CDR3 DNA reads as TGTGCCAGCAGCCCGCCGGGCCCCGGAAACACCATATATTTT.

The sample holds a few counts of this clonotype. The CDR3 here is CATSPSEGGFSPLHF. In DNA, the CDR3 is TGTGCCACCAGCCCTTCGGAGGGGGGATTTTCACCCCTCCACTTT. V gene TRBV15 combines with J gene TRBJ1-6, with a weak D call TRBD1 (6 bases). Deletions cut 5 bases from V and 9 bases from J, with 17 bases between. There are 15 residues in the CDR3. Germline assignment: CDR1 LNHNV and CDR2 YYDKDF (reference sequence).

This clonotype was detected only a few times. This rearrangement joins TRBV4-1 to TRBJ2-5; 10 bases agree with TRBD2. Germline CDR1 and CDR2: MGHRA and YSYEKL. The CDR3 consists of 18 residues. V dropped 1 base and J dropped 1; count of bases not matched to a gene: 9. The CDR3 reads CASSQVLASGGTQETQYF. The DNA for the CDR3 is TGCGCCAGCAGCCAAGTGTTGGCTAGCGGGGGAACCCAAGAGACCCAGTACTTC.

For this clonotype: This may be a read error, as it is one base from a much larger clone. CDR3 loop: CSVEVPTSGNTIHF. CDR3 nucleotide sequence: TGCAGCGTTGAGGTACCGACCTCTGGAAACACCATACATTTT. The V and J genes are TRBV29-1 and TRBJ1-3; the D is unclear. Germline CDR1 reads SQVTM; CDR2 reads ANQGSEA. The CDR3 extends over 14 amino acids.

The V call is TRBV6-6, the J call TRBJ1-2, with 9 bases matching TRBD1. V shed 4 bases and J 3 bases; nucleotides not matched to a gene: 12. This CDR3 is built from 17 residues. Per the germline V gene, CDR1 is MNHNY and CDR2 is SVGAGI (reference sequence). In DNA form, the CDR3 reads TGTGCCAGCAGTTGGGGACAGGGAGCGCCAGGTGACTATGGCTACACCTTC. Protein sequence: CASSWGQGAPGDYGYTF.

This clonotype was recorded a few times. The chain links TRBV15 to TRBJ2-2, with 10 bases that match TRBD2. There are 20 residues in the CDR3. The J segment lost 0 bases and the V segment lost 0 bases, leaving 10 bases of the junction unmatched. Germline CDR1 reads LNHNV; CDR2 reads YYDKDF (reference sequence). CDR3 loop: CATSRDVLAGLTANTGELFF. Here the CDR3 DNA reads TGTGCCACCAGCAGAGATGTACTAGCGGGGCTTACAGCGAACACCGGGGAGCTGTTTTTT.

This clonotype was observed a few times. The chain recombines TRBV12-3 or TRBV12-4 with TRBJ2-1; D is uncertain. This CDR3 has 12 residues. Trimming shortened V by 6 bases and J by 4 bases, and 7 bases separated the two germline ends. The CDR3 nucleotides are TGTGCCAGCAGACGAGATTACAATGAGCAGTTCTTC. This gives the protein CASRRDYNEQFF.

V and J are TRBV6-4 and TRBJ2-3; 7 bases align to TRBD1. CDR3 length: 15 residues. Germline V gene lookup returns CDR1 MRHNA and CDR2 SNTAGT. V shed 2 bases, J shed 7 bases, and the junction held 9 bases outside the gene matches. The CDR3 here is CASSDGAAGGNTQYF. In nucleotides, the CDR3 is TGTGCCAGCAGTGACGGAGCCGCAGGGGGTAATACGCAGTATTTT.

This clonotype turned up a few times. This chain joins TRBV15 and TRBJ1-2; the D gene is possibly TRBD1 (6 bases). The CDR3 length is 15 residues. V was pared by 3 bases and J by 3 bases, with 14 bases between. Germline CDR1 is LNHNV and CDR2 is YYDKDF (reference sequence). The CDR3 DNA sequence: TGTGCCACCAGCAGGGTGGGGGCAGGATACTATGGCTACACCTTC. It codes for CATSRVGAGYYGYTF.

This clonotype was found a few times. The chain couples TRBV25-1 to TRBJ2-6; a weak D match, TRBD2 (6 bases). This CDR3 region has 15 residues. Trimming shortened V by 3 bases and J by 4 bases, and 10 bases separated the two germline ends. The germline CDR1 and CDR2 sequences are MGHDK and SYGVNS. The CDR3 sequence: CASSDWGEGANVLTF. CDR3 DNA: TGTGCCAGCAGTGATTGGGGGGAAGGGGCCAACGTCCTGACTTTC.

This clonotype was counted a few times. The chain recombines TRBV14 with TRBJ2-1; D remains unclear. Per the germline V gene, CDR1 is SGHDN and CDR2 is FVKESK. CDR3 size: 17 residues. Deletions cut 1 base from V and 0 bases from J, with 13 bases between. CDR3 DNA: TGTGCCAGCAGCCAAGTGGTTGGCAGAGGCTCCTACAATGAGCAGTTCTTC. Protein: CASSQVVGRGSYNEQFF.

This clonotype has more than one count but fewer than ten. V and J are TRBV4-2 and TRBJ1-2; tentative D call: TRBD1 (5 bases). The CDR3 loop spans 16 amino acids. V was clipped by 0 bases and J by 7 bases, with 18 bases between them. The V gene's germline CDR1 is LGHNA and CDR2 YNFKEQ. CDR3 DNA sequence: TGTGCCAGCAGCCAAGATCAAGGCAGGGAGGAAGTTGGCTACACCTTC. Translation gives CASSQDQGREEVGYTF.

This clonotype was recorded a few times. The chain recombines TRBV20-1 with TRBJ2-7; TRBD2 is a possible D gene (5 bases). The V gene lost 6 bases and the J gene lost 3 bases, with 18 bases spanning the gap. Germline V gives CDR1 DFQATT, CDR2 SNEGSKA (reference sequence). The CDR3 totals 14 residues. The CDR3 protein is CSAPLEGGYYEQYF. The CDR3 DNA reads as TGCAGTGCCCCCCTGGAAGGAGGCTACTACGAGCAGTACTTC.

In this sample, this clonotype turned up a few times. The chain employs TRBV28 and TRBJ2-7; TRBD1 matches at 7 bases. Trimming took 6 bases from V and 2 from J; bases not matched to a gene: 7. Germline assignment: CDR1 MDHEN and CDR2 SYDVKM. CDR3 length: 14 residues. The CDR3 here is CASRGPTGPYEQYF. The DNA for the CDR3 is TGTGCCAGCAGGGGTCCGACAGGGCCCTACGAGCAGTACTTC. Based on the CDR3 plus reference TRBV28 and TRBJ2-7, the full variable domain is DVKVTQSSRYLVKRTGEKVFLECVQDMDHENMFWYRQDPGLGLRLIYFSYDVKMKEKGDIPEGYSVSREKKERFSLILESASTNQTSMYLCASRGPTGPYEQYFGPGTRLTVT.

Ten or more counts support this clonotype. The CDR3 DNA sequence: TGTGCCTGTGGGGAACAGGGGGCCAACCCCACAGATACGCAGTATTTT. It specifies CACGEQGANPTDTQYF. This chain links TRBV28 with TRBJ2-3; 9 bases fit TRBD1. This CDR3 comprises 16 residues. Germline V gene sequence: CDR1 MDHEN, CDR2 SYDVKM. V trimming: 11 bases; J trimming: 2 bases; junction bases outside the gene matches: 14.